A single sample is the source of the 19 T cell receptor beta chains below, sequenced in a study of cytomegalovirus exposure and HLA in healthy donors. The PCR had 60 Vbeta and 13 Jbeta primers. Sequencing used immunoSEQ multiplex PCR; TCRdb keeps in-frame clones, though not all of them. The repertoire holds 70,000 to 90,000 clones, about 66% seen once, with roughly 4.9% in the top ten. Material: PBMCs. Every receptor here comes from a man aged 60 to 75 in good health and CMV-seropositive.

The chain couples TRBV11-3 to TRBJ2-7; D is perhaps TRBD2 (6 bases). CDR3 length equals 15 residues. Germline V CDR1 and CDR2: SGHNT, YENEEA. The ends were cut back, 1 base at V and 4 bases at J, with 14 bases in the middle. CDR3 sequence (DNA): TGTGCCAGCAGCTTAGGCATCGGGAGCGTATACGAGCAGTACTTC. It encodes CASSLGIGSVYEQYF.

This clone was seen a handful of times. The gene calls are TRBV10-3 and TRBJ2-7, with D tentatively TRBD1 (6 bases). V dropped 6 bases and J dropped 6 bases, with 15 bases sitting between them. There are 13 residues in the CDR3. Germline V gene data show CDR1 as ENHRY and CDR2 as SYGVKD. The CDR3 reads CAISSGQSREQYF. CDR3 nucleotide sequence: TGTGCCATCAGCTCTGGACAGAGTCGCGAGCAGTACTTC.

This clone was observed a single time. The chain couples TRBV4-1 to TRBJ2-7; 7 positions agree with TRBD1. The CDR3 length is 14 residues. Trimming took 4 bases from V and 4 from J; bases not matched to a gene: 7. Germline assignment: CDR1 MGHRA and CDR2 YSYEKL. Here the CDR3 DNA reads TGCGCCAGCAGCCTAACGGACAGGAGTTACGAGCAGTACTTC. This sequence encodes CASSLTDRSYEQYF.

This clone was counted once. The chain combines TRBV28 with TRBJ2-3, with 9 bases fitting TRBD1. V was pared by 4 bases and J by 3 bases, with 11 bases of the junction left unmatched. This CDR3 spans 17 amino acids. The germline V gene has CDR1 MDHEN and CDR2 SYDVKM. The CDR3 spells CASSSTPHRGQTDTQYF. Here the CDR3 DNA reads TGTGCCAGCAGTTCAACCCCTCACAGGGGGCAGACAGATACGCAGTATTTT.

The chain combines TRBV7-6 with TRBJ2-3; D might be TRBD2 (7 bases). V dropped 1 base and J dropped 3 bases, with 14 bases sitting between them. The germline gives CDR1 SGHVS, CDR2 FNYEAQ. The CDR3 extends over 16 amino acids. CDR3 in DNA: TGTGCCAGCAGCTTAGAGGGGGGGGGCCGGACAGATACGCAGTATTTT. Translation: CASSLEGGGRTDTQYF.

The rearrangement joins TRBV19 to TRBJ2-3; 9 bases line up with TRBD1. The length of the CDR3 is 17 residues. J gave up 2 bases and V 5 bases, and 11 bases lay outside the gene matches. CDR1 and CDR2 from the germline V gene are LNHDA and SQIVND (reference sequence). DNA of the CDR3: TGTGCCAGTAGTCTACCACGGACAGGGGCCCTCACAGATACGCAGTATTTT. It yields the protein CASSLPRTGALTDTQYF.

The rearrangement uses TRBV7-9 and TRBJ2-2; D not certain. This CDR3 region has 15 residues. Germline CDR1 is SEHNR and CDR2 is FQNEAQ (reference sequence). V lost 4 bases, J lost 1 base, and 10 bases lay in between. CDR3 residues: CASSSTRQNTGELFF. The CDR3 DNA sequence: TGTGCCAGCAGCTCCACCCGACAGAACACCGGGGAGCTGTTTTTT.

This clone has only a few counts. The CDR3, as DNA: TGTGCTTGCCGGGACAGGGGCTACGAGCAGTACTTC. Its translation is CACRDRGYEQYF. The J gene is TRBJ2-7, the V gene TRBV30; 10 bases map to TRBD1. CDR1 and CDR2 from the germline V gene are GTSNPN and SVGIG (reference sequence). The CDR3 length is 12 residues.

The gene calls are TRBV7-9 and TRBJ1-2, with no clear D. Trimming stripped 1 base from V and 9 bases from J, with 15 bases between. Germline values: CDR1 SEHNR, CDR2 FQNEAQ (reference sequence). The CDR3 runs 14 residues. In DNA form, the CDR3 reads TGTGCCAGCAGCTTAGGGAGTGCATGGCATAGCTACACCTTC. It translates to CASSLGSAWHSYTF.

The chain couples TRBV4-1 to TRBJ1-6; 11 positions agree with TRBD1. Losses at the gene ends were 0 bases for V and 11 bases for J; bases not matched to a gene: 3. This CDR3 is built from 15 residues. CDR1 and CDR2 from the germline V gene are MGHRA and YSYEKL. CDR3 region: CASSQEGQGGTPLHF. The CDR3 nucleotides read TGCGCCAGCAGCCAAGAGGGACAGGGGGGTACACCCCTCCACTTT.

The chain joins TRBV6-5 to TRBJ1-1; maybe TRBD1 (5 bases). The length of the CDR3 is 15 residues. The V and J ends lost 7 bases and 0 bases respectively, with 15 bases between them. CDR1 and CDR2 from the germline V gene are MNHEY and SVGAGI. The CDR3 DNA is TGTGCCAGCACTTTAGGGGCAGGACTGAACACTGAAGCTTTCTTT. Amino acid sequence: CASTLGAGLNTEAFF.

The rearrangement joins TRBV6-1 to TRBJ2-1; D gene unclear. V lost 7 bases, J lost 5 bases, and 12 bases lay in between. The V gene's germline CDR1 is MNHNS and CDR2 SASEGT. This CDR3 region has 13 residues. The CDR3 region is CASTDFLNNEQFF. DNA for the CDR3: TGTGCCAGCACAGACTTCTTAAACAATGAGCAGTTCTTC.

V gene TRBV11-2 combines with J gene TRBJ2-1, with 10 nucleotides matching TRBD2. The germline gives CDR1 SGHAT, CDR2 FQNNGV. J lost 6 bases, V lost 5 bases, and 7 bases had no gene match. This CDR3 is 15 amino acids long. DNA of the CDR3: TGTGCCAGCAGCACCCAGCTAGCGGGGGCCAATGAGCAGTTCTTC. This sequence encodes CASSTQLAGANEQFF.

The V gene is TRBV5-1, the J gene TRBJ2-7; D is unresolved. The length of the CDR3 is 14 residues. The V end was cut by 6 bases, the J end by 2 bases, with 15 bases between. The germline V gene has CDR1 SGHRS and CDR2 YFSETQ. The CDR3 DNA reads as TGCGCCAGCAATAGAGGAACGGCGGCCTACGAGCAGTACTTC. Protein product: CASNRGTAAYEQYF.

This rearrangement joins TRBV28 to TRBJ2-3; a possible D gene is TRBD1 (6 bases). Germline V gene sequence: CDR1 MDHEN, CDR2 SYDVKM. V lost 5 bases to trimming and J lost 0 bases, with 18 bases between them. The CDR3 contains 17 residues. The CDR3 sequence: CASSTLPGAISTDTQYF. CDR3 coding DNA: TGTGCCAGCAGTACCCTCCCAGGGGCAATTAGCACAGATACGCAGTATTTT.

V is TRBV10-1 and J is TRBJ2-2; 7 nucleotides agree with TRBD1. Germline CDR1 and CDR2: WNHNN and SYGVQD (reference sequence). The CDR3 is 14 amino acids. J lost 5 bases, V lost 8 bases, and 8 bases had no gene match. The CDR3 spells CASSEGAWTGELFF. The CDR3 nucleotides read TGCGCCAGCTCCGAGGGGGCCTGGACCGGGGAGCTGTTTTTT.

V gene TRBV6-1 combines with J gene TRBJ2-1, with D possibly matching TRBD2 (6 bases). This CDR3 has 15 residues. Trimming took 7 bases from V and 6 from J, leaving 19 bases between them. CDR1 is MNHNS and CDR2 is SASEGT in the germline V gene. The CDR3 region has the DNA TGTGCCAGCATTGCGGGACTGGCCCCGAGCAATGAGCAGTTCTTC. The encoded protein is CASIAGLAPSNEQFF.

The chain couples TRBV6-1 to TRBJ1-5, with 7 bases aligning to TRBD1. The germline V gene has CDR1 MNHNS and CDR2 SASEGT. The CDR3 contains 15 residues. Trimming took 3 bases from V and 3 from J; bases not matched to a gene: 5. The CDR3 region has the DNA TGTGCCAGCAGTGACGGGACAGCCCACAATCAGCCCCAGCATTTT. This sequence encodes CASSDGTAHNQPQHF.

The chain uses TRBV10-1 and TRBJ2-2; a possible D gene is TRBD1 (6 bases). This CDR3 contains 15 residues. CDR1 is WNHNN, CDR2 SYGVQD, per germline (reference sequence). The germline V and J ends were trimmed by 2 bases and 0 bases, with 7 bases remaining between them. Here the CDR3 DNA reads TGCGCCAGCAGTGAGAAGGGGGCGAACACCGGGGAGCTGTTTTTT. This encodes CASSEKGANTGELFF.